Listed below are T cell receptor beta chains from one sample, sequenced in a study of cytomegalovirus exposure and HLA in healthy donors. Method: immunoSEQ multiplex PCR; TCRdb's copy keeps in-frame clones and lacks some. The sample lists 100,000 or so clones; 65% to 85% were seen once. Sequenced input: PBMCs. The receptors originated from a male donor in good health and CMV-seronegative. Both conserved end residues are part of each CDR3. Fields, in order: V gene, J gene, D gene, clone size, CDR3 DNA, CDR3 protein. D genes are given only for firm matches. Size values are once, few and many counts, or a class for expanded clones, and some rows have none.

TRBV5-1	TRBJ2-3	TRBD1	-	TGCGCCAGCAGCTTAGGGACAGAAAACACAGATACGCAGTATTTT	CASSLGTENTDTQYF
TRBV5-6	TRBJ2-7	-	-	TGTGCCAGCAGCTTCGCAGGGTATCACGAGCAGTACTTC	CASSFAGYHEQYF
TRBV7-3	TRBJ2-7	TRBD2	-	TGTGCCACCTCCCCGAGCGGGAACTCCTACGAGCAGTACTTC	CATSPSGNSYEQYF
TRBV7-9	TRBJ2-7	-	-	TGTGCCAGCAGCCCGATCGGACAGAACTCCTACGAGCAGTACTTC	CASSPIGQNSYEQYF
TRBV7-8	TRBJ2-7	TRBD2	once	TGTGCCAGCAGCGCGGGAGGGTTTCCCTACGAGCAGTACTTC	CASSAGGFPYEQYF
TRBV7-9	TRBJ2-4	-	-	TGTGCCAGCAGCTCCGCCGTACCACTAGCCAAAAACATTCAGTACTTC	CASSSAVPLAKNIQYF
TRBV5-1	TRBJ2-1	TRBD2	-	TGCGCCAGCAGCTTGGAATTCCTAGCGGGTTACAATGAGCAGTTCTTC	CASSLEFLAGYNEQFF
TRBV2	TRBJ2-3	TRBD2	-	TGTGCCAGCAGTCGAGGACTAGCTTTCACAGATACGCAGTATTTT	CASSRGLAFTDTQYF
TRBV2	TRBJ2-2	TRBD2	once	TGTGCCAGCAGTGAGACGGCGGGAGGTTCCGGGGAGCTGTTTTTT	CASSETAGGSGELFF
TRBV27	TRBJ2-7	TRBD1	-	TGTGCCAGCAGTTTATGGGACAGACCCTACGAGCAGTACTTC	CASSLWDRPYEQYF
TRBV4-1	TRBJ1-3	-	few	TGCGCCAGCAGCCAAGGGTGGAGGGGCGCGTCTGGAAACACCATATATTTT	CASSQGWRGASGNTIYF
TRBV11-3	TRBJ1-2	-	few	TGTGCCAGCGCCGCGGGAGTCCACAATCGCTACACCTTC	CASAAGVHNRYTF
TRBV6-1	TRBJ2-7	-	-	TGTGCCAGCAGAAACGCGGCGGCAGGAGGCCACGAGCAGTACTTC	CASRNAAAGGHEQYF
TRBV10-3	TRBJ2-4	TRBD2	once	TGTGCCGTCGGGACTAGCGGGGGCGAAAACATTCAGTACTTC	CAVGTSGGENIQYF
TRBV27	TRBJ2-5	-	-	TGTGCCAGCTTTTCGACTAGTCGGGAGACCCAGTACTTC	CASFSTSRETQYF
TRBV7-9	TRBJ1-4	-	-	TGTTCCAGCAGCTTAGAGCGGTACTGGACAACTAATGAAAAACTGTTTTTT	CSSSLERYWTTNEKLFF
TRBV19	TRBJ1-5	-	few	TGTGCCAGTACCATTGGGGCAGGGGGCAATCAGCCCCAGCATTTT	CASTIGAGGNQPQHF
TRBV7-2	TRBJ1-2	-	-	TGTGCCAGCAGCTTAAATCGGGAGATTGATGGCTACACCTTC	CASSLNREIDGYTF
TRBV27	TRBJ1-2	-	-	TGTGCCAGCAGTTTACTTCCTGGGGCCGGCGCTGGCTACACCTTC	CASSLLPGAGAGYTF
TRBV7-8	TRBJ2-5	-	-	TGTGCCAGCAGCCTCGGTTGGGCACAAGAGACCCAGTACTTC	CASSLGWAQETQYF
TRBV2	TRBJ2-7	TRBD2	-	TGTGCCAGCAAGGAGCGGGAGGGCCTGTACGAGCAGTACTTC	CASKEREGLYEQYF
TRBV11-2	TRBJ2-5	TRBD2	-	TGTGCCAGCACCGCCCGGGGAGGGGAGACCCAGTACTTC	CASTARGGETQYF
TRBV30	TRBJ2-7	TRBD2	-	TGTGCCTGGAGCACTGGCCCTAGCGGGCAGTACTTC	CAWSTGPSGQYF
TRBV18	TRBJ2-7	-	-	TGTGCCAGCTCACCCGCGGGGTACGAGCAGTACTTC	CASSPAGYEQYF
TRBV9	TRBJ2-7	-	-	TGTGCCAGCAGCGTAGGACTAGACTACGAGCAGTACTTC	CASSVGLDYEQYF
TRBV28	TRBJ1-1	-	few	TGTGCCAGCAGTTTAGTGAGGAACACTGAAGCTTTCTTT	CASSLVRNTEAFF
TRBV30	TRBJ1-3	TRBD1	-	TGTGCCTGGAGTCACCAGGGGGCGTTGGGAAACACCATATATTTT	CAWSHQGALGNTIYF
TRBV9	TRBJ2-7	-	-	TGTGCCAGCAGCGAGGAGGCTTACTCCTACGAGCAGTACTTC	CASSEEAYSYEQYF
TRBV19	TRBJ2-7	TRBD1	-	TGTGCCAGTAGTATGGGGACAGGTTACGCCTACGAGCAGTACTTC	CASSMGTGYAYEQYF
TRBV19	TRBJ2-3	-	-	TGTGCCAGTAGTATGCCGGGACTCGGAGAGGTGGGAGATACGCAGTATTTT	CASSMPGLGEVGDTQYF
TRBV5-1	TRBJ2-3	TRBD2	-	TGCGCCAGCAGCTTGCGCGCGGGAGTTGGCACAGATACGCAGTATTTT	CASSLRAGVGTDTQYF
TRBV7-7	TRBJ2-5	TRBD2	-	TGTGCCAGCAGCCTGGGGACCGCCTCGACTAGCGGGATTGGGGAGACCCAGTACTTC	CASSLGTASTSGIGETQYF
TRBV5-4	TRBJ1-2	-	-	TGTGCCAGCAGCGGCCAGAATAACTATGGCTACACCTTC	CASSGQNNYGYTF
TRBV6-1	TRBJ1-3	-	few	TGTGCCAGCATCGGGCAGGGCTCCGGAAACACCATATATTTT	CASIGQGSGNTIYF
TRBV5-4	TRBJ2-1	TRBD2	once	TGTGCCAGCAGCCTATTAGCGGGAGAGGGAGGAGAGCAGTTCTTC	CASSLLAGEGGEQFF
TRBV2	TRBJ2-3	-	-	TGTGCCAGCAGTGAAGTCCAGTCGGGACACTCAACAGATACGCAGTATTTT	CASSEVQSGHSTDTQYF
TRBV5-1	TRBJ2-7	-	-	TGCGCCAGCAGCTTGGAGGGGCTAGGAGGGGTGGACGAGCAGTACTTC	CASSLEGLGGVDEQYF
TRBV6-5	TRBJ2-7	TRBD1	-	TGTGCCAGCAAAGCGGACACAGGGGGGCGGGAGTACTTC	CASKADTGGREYF
TRBV28	TRBJ2-7	TRBD1	-	TGTGCCAGCAGTTCTCGGACAGGGAGCCTCAGGGAGCAGTACTTC	CASSSRTGSLREQYF
TRBV28	TRBJ2-1	TRBD1	-	TGTGCCAGCAGACAGGGGGGTGCTTACAATGAGCAGTTCTTC	CASRQGGAYNEQFF
TRBV30	TRBJ1-4	TRBD1	-	TGTGCCGGAAGGACAGGGGGCAATGAAAAACTGTTTTTT	CAGRTGGNEKLFF
TRBV2	TRBJ2-1	TRBD2	-	TGTGCCAGCAGTGGGACTAGCGGGCCTTCCTACAATGAGCAGTTCTTC	CASSGTSGPSYNEQFF